These T cell receptor beta chains were read from a single sample in a study of CD8+ T cells in alopecia areata. TCRdb's copy holds only in-frame clones and misses some; the assay was immunoSEQ multiplex PCR. There are around 270,000 clones in the sample; 58% occur only once, and less than 2% lies in the top ten. This specimen was CD4+ T cells sorted from blood, taken at week 24, from a patient treated with tofacitinib. Receptor source: a human donor with alopecia areata. CDR3s include the opening cysteine and the closing phenylalanine or tryptophan. The order of the fields is CDR3 length, D gene, V gene, clone size, J gene, CDR3 protein, CDR3 DNA. A D gene is named only where the DNA matches it firmly. Some rows mark clone size as missing; the rest say once, few, many or name a class of expanded clone.

cdr3_length: 15; d_call: TRBD1; v_call: TRBV9; clone_size: once; j_call: TRBJ1-2; cdr3_aa: CASSERQGANYGYTF; cdr3_nt: TGTGCCAGCAGCGAACGACAGGGGGCTAACTATGGCTACACCTTC
cdr3_length: 10; d_call: .; v_call: TRBV29-1; clone_size: .; j_call: TRBJ2-1; cdr3_aa: CSVEEWVQFF; cdr3_nt: TGCAGCGTTGAAGAGTGGGTGCAGTTCTTC
cdr3_length: 16; d_call: .; v_call: TRBV5-6; clone_size: .; j_call: TRBJ1-5; cdr3_aa: CASSLGLGSSNQPQHF; cdr3_nt: TGTGCCAGCAGCTTGGGGTTGGGGAGCAGCAATCAGCCCCAGCATTTT
cdr3_length: 16; d_call: TRBD1; v_call: TRBV7-8; clone_size: few; j_call: TRBJ2-2; cdr3_aa: CASSSRTGSLHGELFF; cdr3_nt: TGTGCCAGCAGCTCCCGGACAGGGTCGCTTCACGGGGAGCTGTTTTTT
cdr3_length: 14; d_call: TRBD1; v_call: TRBV27; clone_size: .; j_call: TRBJ1-2; cdr3_aa: CASRARTGDYGYTF; cdr3_nt: TGTGCCAGCAGGGCCCGGACAGGGGACTATGGCTACACCTTC
cdr3_length: 14; d_call: TRBD2; v_call: TRBV2; clone_size: .; j_call: TRBJ2-7; cdr3_aa: CASSEIRTGGEQYF; cdr3_nt: TGTGCCAGCAGTGAAATCAGGACGGGAGGCGAGCAGTACTTC
cdr3_length: 14; d_call: TRBD1; v_call: TRBV29-1; clone_size: .; j_call: TRBJ1-2; cdr3_aa: CSVGDGQGTEGYTF; cdr3_nt: TGCAGCGTTGGGGACGGACAGGGGACGGAAGGCTACACCTTC
cdr3_length: 12; d_call: .; v_call: TRBV7-9; clone_size: .; j_call: TRBJ1-1; cdr3_aa: CASSFGNTEAFF; cdr3_nt: TGTGCCAGCAGCTTCGGGAACACTGAAGCTTTCTTT
cdr3_length: 14; d_call: .; v_call: TRBV6-5; clone_size: .; j_call: TRBJ1-5; cdr3_aa: CASSPRRSNQPQHF; cdr3_nt: TGTGCCAGCAGCCCCCGCCGGTCCAATCAGCCCCAGCATTTT
cdr3_length: 20; d_call: TRBD2; v_call: TRBV4-1; clone_size: .; j_call: TRBJ2-5; cdr3_aa: CASSQDSLSSGTSGEQAQYF; cdr3_nt: TGCGCCAGCAGCCAAGATTCCCTCTCCTCCGGGACTAGCGGGGAGCAGGCCCAGTACTTC
cdr3_length: 14; d_call: .; v_call: TRBV5-1; clone_size: .; j_call: TRBJ2-6; cdr3_aa: CASSSTSGANVLTF; cdr3_nt: TGCGCCAGCAGTTCGACCTCTGGGGCCAACGTCCTGACTTTC
cdr3_length: 15; d_call: TRBD1; v_call: TRBV30; clone_size: .; j_call: TRBJ2-5; cdr3_aa: CAWSSGTGGPKTQYF; cdr3_nt: TGTGCCTGGAGTTCGGGGACAGGGGGCCCGAAGACCCAGTACTTC
cdr3_length: 21; d_call: .; v_call: TRBV9; clone_size: .; j_call: TRBJ2-2; cdr3_aa: CASSVPTGGLATRSNTGELFF; cdr3_nt: TGTGCCAGCAGCGTCCCGACAGGGGGACTAGCGACTCGGTCGAACACCGGGGAGCTGTTTTTT
cdr3_length: 15; d_call: TRBD1; v_call: TRBV7-2; clone_size: .; j_call: TRBJ1-2; cdr3_aa: CASSPAGTGDYGYTF; cdr3_nt: TGTGCCAGCAGCCCAGCCGGGACAGGGGACTATGGCTACACCTTC
cdr3_length: 13; d_call: .; v_call: TRBV6-6; clone_size: .; j_call: TRBJ2-5; cdr3_aa: CASSSSGRETQYF; cdr3_nt: TGTGCCAGCAGTTCCTCCGGGAGAGAGACCCAGTACTTC
cdr3_length: 12; d_call: .; v_call: TRBV25-1; clone_size: .; j_call: TRBJ2-5; cdr3_aa: CASSDIAWTQYF; cdr3_nt: TGTGCCAGCAGTGATATTGCTTGGACCCAGTACTTC
cdr3_length: 15; d_call: .; v_call: TRBV29-1; clone_size: .; j_call: TRBJ1-1; cdr3_aa: CSVDARDWGYAEAFF; cdr3_nt: TGCAGCGTTGACGCCCGGGACTGGGGGTACGCTGAAGCTTTCTTT
cdr3_length: 11; d_call: .; v_call: TRBV20-1; clone_size: few; j_call: TRBJ1-2; cdr3_aa: CSAKIDYGYTF; cdr3_nt: TGCAGTGCTAAGATCGACTATGGCTACACCTTC
cdr3_length: 15; d_call: .; v_call: TRBV18; clone_size: .; j_call: TRBJ1-2; cdr3_aa: CASSPPSHSYQGYTF; cdr3_nt: TGTGCCAGCTCACCACCCAGCCACTCATATCAGGGCTACACCTTC
cdr3_length: 12; d_call: .; v_call: TRBV7-2; clone_size: .; j_call: TRBJ2-1; cdr3_aa: CASSPQGYEQFF; cdr3_nt: TGTGCCAGCAGCCCTCAGGGGTATGAGCAGTTCTTC
cdr3_length: 13; d_call: TRBD1; v_call: TRBV2; clone_size: .; j_call: TRBJ1-1; cdr3_aa: CASTGTAYTEAFF; cdr3_nt: TGTGCCAGCACCGGGACAGCCTACACTGAAGCTTTCTTT
cdr3_length: 15; d_call: .; v_call: TRBV23-1; clone_size: few; j_call: TRBJ1-1; cdr3_aa: CASSLYLPRVAEAFF; cdr3_nt: TGCGCCAGCAGTCTCTACCTCCCGAGGGTCGCTGAAGCTTTCTTT
cdr3_length: 13; d_call: .; v_call: TRBV30; clone_size: once; j_call: TRBJ2-2; cdr3_aa: CASFRRYTGELFF; cdr3_nt: TGTGCCTCTTTCAGACGGTACACCGGGGAGCTGTTTTTT
cdr3_length: 14; d_call: .; v_call: TRBV7-9; clone_size: .; j_call: TRBJ1-2; cdr3_aa: CASTQRTANYGYTF; cdr3_nt: TGTGCCAGCACCCAGCGGACGGCTAACTATGGCTACACCTTC
cdr3_length: 14; d_call: .; v_call: TRBV30; clone_size: .; j_call: TRBJ1-2; cdr3_aa: CASKTTASNYGYTF; cdr3_nt: TGTGCCTCTAAAACAACCGCCTCCAACTATGGCTACACCTTC
cdr3_length: 18; d_call: TRBD2; v_call: TRBV4-1; clone_size: .; j_call: TRBJ2-2; cdr3_aa: CASSQDSSLAGLTGELFF; cdr3_nt: TGCGCCAGCAGCCAAGATTCCAGCCTAGCGGGGCTCACCGGGGAGCTGTTTTTT
cdr3_length: 15; d_call: TRBD2; v_call: TRBV29-1; clone_size: .; j_call: TRBJ2-4; cdr3_aa: CSVAPPGGPRAIQYF; cdr3_nt: TGCAGCGTTGCCCCCCCGGGGGGGCCCCGGGCCATTCAGTACTTC
cdr3_length: 13; d_call: .; v_call: TRBV30; clone_size: .; j_call: TRBJ1-5; cdr3_aa: CAWTREGLQPQHF; cdr3_nt: TGTGCCTGGACTCGGGAGGGGCTCCAGCCCCAGCATTTT
cdr3_length: 17; d_call: TRBD2; v_call: TRBV7-6; clone_size: .; j_call: TRBJ2-3; cdr3_aa: CASSSQALAGSTDTQYF; cdr3_nt: TGTGCCAGCAGCTCCCAAGCGCTAGCGGGGAGCACAGATACGCAGTATTTT
cdr3_length: 13; d_call: .; v_call: TRBV6-1; clone_size: .; j_call: TRBJ2-5; cdr3_aa: CASSVSPGETQYF; cdr3_nt: TGTGCCAGCAGTGTGAGTCCGGGGGAGACCCAGTACTTC
cdr3_length: 13; d_call: .; v_call: TRBV10-3; clone_size: .; j_call: TRBJ1-1; cdr3_aa: CAISDRVNTEAFF; cdr3_nt: TGTGCCATCAGTGACCGGGTGAACACTGAAGCTTTCTTT
cdr3_length: 15; d_call: TRBD1; v_call: TRBV19; clone_size: few; j_call: TRBJ2-3; cdr3_aa: CASSRTGGRADTQYF; cdr3_nt: TGTGCCAGTAGTAGGACAGGGGGACGGGCAGATACGCAGTATTTT
cdr3_length: 13; d_call: .; v_call: TRBV7-9; clone_size: .; j_call: TRBJ1-5; cdr3_aa: CASSLLSEGPQHF; cdr3_nt: TGTGCCAGCAGCCTGCTATCGGAGGGGCCCCAGCATTTT
cdr3_length: 12; d_call: .; v_call: TRBV6-1; clone_size: .; j_call: TRBJ2-1; cdr3_aa: CASSEVRTEQFF; cdr3_nt: TGTGCCAGCAGTGAAGTTAGGACAGAGCAGTTCTTC
cdr3_length: 14; d_call: .; v_call: TRBV19; clone_size: few; j_call: TRBJ2-5; cdr3_aa: CASSTRQVQETQYF; cdr3_nt: TGTGCCAGTAGTACCCGACAGGTCCAAGAGACCCAGTACTTC
cdr3_length: 17; d_call: TRBD1; v_call: TRBV4-1; clone_size: .; j_call: TRBJ1-5; cdr3_aa: CASSHRAGQGIGQPQHF; cdr3_nt: TGCGCCAGCAGCCACCGGGCGGGACAGGGGATAGGTCAGCCCCAGCATTTT
cdr3_length: 12; d_call: .; v_call: TRBV2; clone_size: .; j_call: TRBJ2-5; cdr3_aa: CASRELQETQYF; cdr3_nt: TGTGCCAGCAGAGAACTTCAAGAGACCCAGTACTTC
cdr3_length: 14; d_call: .; v_call: TRBV7-2; clone_size: many; j_call: TRBJ2-2; cdr3_aa: CASSHSQEAGELFF; cdr3_nt: TGTGCCAGCAGCCACTCCCAGGAGGCCGGGGAGCTGTTTTTT
cdr3_length: 11; d_call: .; v_call: TRBV28; clone_size: .; j_call: TRBJ2-1; cdr3_aa: CASSLKNEQFF; cdr3_nt: TGTGCCAGCAGTTTGAAGAATGAGCAGTTCTTC
cdr3_length: 15; d_call: .; v_call: TRBV2; clone_size: .; j_call: TRBJ2-5; cdr3_aa: CASSGGRSGRETQYF; cdr3_nt: TGTGCCAGCAGTGGGGGCAGGAGCGGAAGGGAGACCCAGTACTTC
cdr3_length: 16; d_call: TRBD2; v_call: TRBV5-1; clone_size: many; j_call: TRBJ2-3; cdr3_aa: CASSLEASGALNTQYF; cdr3_nt: TGCGCCAGCAGCTTGGAGGCGAGCGGGGCGCTAAATACGCAGTATTTT
cdr3_length: 14; d_call: .; v_call: TRBV6-1; clone_size: .; j_call: TRBJ2-3; cdr3_aa: CASIAGMATDTQYF; cdr3_nt: TGTGCCAGCATTGCGGGGATGGCCACAGATACGCAGTATTTT
cdr3_length: 14; d_call: TRBD1; v_call: TRBV5-1; clone_size: .; j_call: TRBJ2-1; cdr3_aa: CASSPGTGTNEQFF; cdr3_nt: TGCGCCAGCAGCCCCGGGACAGGGACCAATGAGCAGTTCTTC
cdr3_length: 15; d_call: TRBD1; v_call: TRBV4-2; clone_size: .; j_call: TRBJ2-1; cdr3_aa: CASSHAGTGGYEQFF; cdr3_nt: TGTGCCAGCAGCCACGCTGGGACAGGAGGCTATGAGCAGTTCTTC
cdr3_length: 16; d_call: .; v_call: TRBV4-3; clone_size: .; j_call: TRBJ1-2; cdr3_aa: CASSQPVNRRPYGYTF; cdr3_nt: TGCGCCAGCAGCCAACCAGTCAACAGGAGACCCTATGGCTACACCTTC
cdr3_length: 13; d_call: TRBD1; v_call: TRBV10-3; clone_size: .; j_call: TRBJ1-2; cdr3_aa: CASQGDRGNGYTF; cdr3_nt: TGTGCCTCCCAGGGGGACAGGGGTAATGGCTACACCTTC
cdr3_length: 16; d_call: .; v_call: TRBV15; clone_size: .; j_call: TRBJ2-3; cdr3_aa: CATSRAGGGVADTQYF; cdr3_nt: TGTGCCACCAGCAGAGCGGGGGGCGGGGTGGCAGATACGCAGTATTTT
cdr3_length: 12; d_call: .; v_call: TRBV30; clone_size: .; j_call: TRBJ1-2; cdr3_aa: CAWSRVGYGYTF; cdr3_nt: TGTGCCTGGAGTAGGGTCGGCTATGGCTACACCTTC
cdr3_length: 16; d_call: .; v_call: TRBV28; clone_size: few; j_call: TRBJ1-1; cdr3_aa: CASSPVDFRVNTEAFF; cdr3_nt: TGTGCCAGCAGCCCCGTTGACTTCAGGGTGAACACTGAAGCTTTCTTT
cdr3_length: 12; d_call: .; v_call: TRBV7-9; clone_size: few; j_call: TRBJ1-2; cdr3_aa: CASSSPTSGYTF; cdr3_nt: TGTGCCAGCAGCTCCCCCACAAGCGGCTACACCTTC
cdr3_length: 16; d_call: .; v_call: TRBV5-6; clone_size: few; j_call: TRBJ1-1; cdr3_aa: CASSPMGQGLGPEAFF; cdr3_nt: TGTGCCAGCAGCCCGATGGGGCAGGGGTTGGGTCCTGAAGCTTTCTTT
cdr3_length: 12; d_call: TRBD1; v_call: TRBV29-1; clone_size: .; j_call: TRBJ1-2; cdr3_aa: CSVGTGTRNYTF; cdr3_nt: TGCAGCGTTGGGACAGGGACAAGAAACTACACCTTC